This TCR beta chain was recovered during a study of shared clonotypes between healthy human individuals. Across the study: For every donor, three CD4 naive, three CD4 memory, two CD8 naive and one CD8 memory plates were used. Overall study findings and caveats: The study's rarefaction showed incomplete sorted-subset sequencing despite large depth.

Points on this clone: Its antigen remains unidentified.

Template for every sorted-subset replicate PCR totaled approximately 200 ng DNA, roughly 30,000 T cell genomes. Repertoires were generated with immunoSEQ multiplex PCR, while TCRdb's copy carries only in-frame clones and drops some. The sample holds some 2,000,000 clones, approximately 94% seen once. The sequenced sample was naive CD4+ T cells sorted from blood. Subset: CD45RA+ positively selected. This clonotype was sampled from a man aged 18 to 29 in good health.

The CDR3 DNA follows: TGCGCCAGCAGCTGGGCTAGGACAGATACGCAGTATTTT. Amino acid sequence: CASSWARTDTQYF. The genes are TRBV5-1 and TRBJ2-3; D is unclear. The CDR3 length is 13 residues. Trimming removed 3 bases from V and 3 bases from J, with 8 bases in between. Germline assignment: CDR1 SGHRS and CDR2 YFSETQ.